This TCR beta chain appears in the sequencing data of a study of cytomegalovirus exposure and HLA in healthy donors. Findings and limits, study-wide: Most CMV-associated TCR beta chains appeared HLA-restricted in a later analysis. Among the most significant clusters, several appeared linked to common viral pathogens in a later analysis.

The PCR employed 60 Vbeta primers together with 13 Jbeta primers. Measured with immunoSEQ multiplex PCR; TCRdb has only the in-frame clones, and not every one. The repertoire holds more than 95,000 clones, roughly 76% seen once, with 13% in the top ten. The CDR3 length is 15 residues. Germline V CDR1 and CDR2: SGHVS, FNYEAQ. The V and J ends lost 5 bases and 5 bases, in that order; junction bases with no gene match: 7. Only one count was recorded for this clone. What it binds is unknown. Healthy bone marrow donors made up the donor group. This receptor was obtained from a woman aged 55-69 years in good health and CMV-seropositive. Source material: PBMCs. The gene calls are TRBV7-6 and TRBJ2-5; 11 bases are a match to TRBD2. The CDR3 sequence: CASSVGTSGGETQYF. The CDR3 DNA reads as TGTGCCAGCAGCGTTGGGACTAGCGGTGGGGAGACCCAGTACTTC.